The subject of this entry is one T cell receptor (beta chain). The second PCR ran roughly 6 to 11 cycles with a sample-barcoded 5' primer and J-beta primers. MiXCR, applied by TCRdb to the 5' RACE reads, yields one record per CDR3 protein. The sample contains around 1,000,000 distinct CDR3 sequences, under 30% of which appear only once. The CDR3 is 16 amino acids. Looked up from germline, CDR1 is SNHLY and CDR2 is FYNNEI. After removal of 1 base from V and 8 bases from J, the junction contained 10 bases not matched to a gene. This sample stems from a study of blood T cells in healthy people across ages. In addition, the sample was reused for a study of T cells of mothers and their children.

The clonotype originates from a girl aged 2 to 9 in good health. The chain links TRBV2 to TRBJ2-4, with TRBD2 matching 8 bases. Sample: blood. The CDR3 region is CASSEVESGRLDIQYF. CDR3 sequence (DNA): TGTGCCAGCAGTGAAGTTGAGAGCGGGAGATTAGACATTCAGTACTTC.